This T cell receptor beta chain originates from a study of T cell responses to AZD1222 COVID-19 vaccine. Study results and limitations: The study sampled repertoires only after the peak T cell response. Nearly half of spike-specific TCRs reportedly go after variant regions that carry no mutations. Rises in breadth and depth of Spike-specific TCRs came after two AZD1222 doses. Spike regions recognized by vaccine-associated CD4 TCRs spanned the protein, led by 160-218 and 743-854.

Of note for this clone: Antigen unknown.

TCRdb's table, derived via immunoSEQ multiplex PCR, lists solely in-frame clones and lacks some. The table has approximately 110,000 clones, more than 70% seen once; the top ten hold about 4.9%. The sequence came from an adult in good health. Material: peripheral blood, obtained on day 0 of AZD1222 vaccination.

The CDR3: CASSLPASGNNEQFF. CDR3 coding DNA: TGTGCCAGCAGCTTGCCGGCTAGCGGAAACAATGAGCAGTTCTTC. The chain links TRBV5-4 to TRBJ2-1, with 7 bases matching TRBD2. V shed 1 base, J shed 5 bases, and the junction held 6 bases outside the gene matches. The CDR3 length is 15 residues. Looked up from germline, CDR1 is SGHNT and CDR2 is YYREEE (reference sequence).